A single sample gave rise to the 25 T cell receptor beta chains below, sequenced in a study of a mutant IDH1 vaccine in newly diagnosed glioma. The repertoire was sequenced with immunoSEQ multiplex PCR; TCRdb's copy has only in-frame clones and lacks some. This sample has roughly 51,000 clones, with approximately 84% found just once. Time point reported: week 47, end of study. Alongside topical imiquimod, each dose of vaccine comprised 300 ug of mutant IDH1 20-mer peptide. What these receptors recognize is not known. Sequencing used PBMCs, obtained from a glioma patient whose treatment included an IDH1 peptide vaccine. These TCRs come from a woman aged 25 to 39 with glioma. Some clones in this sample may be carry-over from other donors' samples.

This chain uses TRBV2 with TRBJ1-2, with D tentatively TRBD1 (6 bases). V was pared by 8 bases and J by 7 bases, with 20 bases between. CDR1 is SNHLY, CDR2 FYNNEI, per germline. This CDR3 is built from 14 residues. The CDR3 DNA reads TGTGCCAGCCGGGAACAGGGCTCAAGTCCTGGCTACACCTTC. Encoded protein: CASREQGSSPGYTF. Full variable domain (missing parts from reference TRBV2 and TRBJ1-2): EPEVTQTPSHQVTQMGQEVILRCVPISNHLYFYWYRQILGQKVEFLVSFYNNEISEKSEIFDDQFSVERPDGSNFTLKIRSTKLEDSAMYFCASREQGSSPGYTFGSGTRLTVV.

The CDR3 sequence is CASSIGPSLGRRMPEAFF. The CDR3 nucleotides are TGTGCCAGTAGTATAGGGCCATCACTTGGACGGAGGATGCCTGAAGCTTTCTTT. This chain uses TRBV19 with TRBJ1-1; D not certain. The length of the CDR3 is 18 residues. Per the germline V gene, CDR1 is LNHDA and CDR2 is SQIVND (reference sequence). Trimming removed 1 base from V and 6 bases from J, with 24 bases in between.

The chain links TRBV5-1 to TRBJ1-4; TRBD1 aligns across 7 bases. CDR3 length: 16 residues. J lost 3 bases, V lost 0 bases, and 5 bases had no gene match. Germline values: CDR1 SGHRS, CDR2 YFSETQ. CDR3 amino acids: CASSLDPGQPNEKLFF. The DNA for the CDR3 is TGCGCCAGCAGCTTGGATCCGGGACAGCCTAATGAAAAACTGTTTTTT.

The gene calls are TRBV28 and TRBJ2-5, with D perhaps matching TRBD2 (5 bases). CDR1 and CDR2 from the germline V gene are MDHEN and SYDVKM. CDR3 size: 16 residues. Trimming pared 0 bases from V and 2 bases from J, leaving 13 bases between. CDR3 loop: CASSLWAAGSQETQYF. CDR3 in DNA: TGTGCCAGCAGTTTATGGGCGGCGGGTTCACAAGAGACCCAGTACTTC.

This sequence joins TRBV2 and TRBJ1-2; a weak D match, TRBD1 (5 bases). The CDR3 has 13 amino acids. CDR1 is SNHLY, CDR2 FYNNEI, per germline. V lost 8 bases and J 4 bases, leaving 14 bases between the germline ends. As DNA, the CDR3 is TGTGCCAGCCTTGCGAGGGGCGGCTATGGCTACACCTTC. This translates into CASLARGGYGYTF.

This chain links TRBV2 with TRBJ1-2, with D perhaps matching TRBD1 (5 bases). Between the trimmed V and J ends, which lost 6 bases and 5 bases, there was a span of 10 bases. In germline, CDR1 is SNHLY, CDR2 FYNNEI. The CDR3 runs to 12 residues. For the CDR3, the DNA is TGTGCCAGCAGGAGGGGAGGGTATGGCTACACCTTC. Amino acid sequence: CASRRGGYGYTF.

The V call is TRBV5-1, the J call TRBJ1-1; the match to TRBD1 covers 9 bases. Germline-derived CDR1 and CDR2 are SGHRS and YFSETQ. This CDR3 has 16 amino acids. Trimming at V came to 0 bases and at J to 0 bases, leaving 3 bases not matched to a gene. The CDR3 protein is CASSLDRGPMNTEAFF. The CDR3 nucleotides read TGCGCCAGCAGCTTGGACAGGGGGCCGATGAACACTGAAGCTTTCTTT.

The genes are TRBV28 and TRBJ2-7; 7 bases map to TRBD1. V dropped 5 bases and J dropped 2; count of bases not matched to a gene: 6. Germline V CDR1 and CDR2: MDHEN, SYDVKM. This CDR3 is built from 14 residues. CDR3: CASSRPGTAYEQYF. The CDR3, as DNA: TGTGCCAGCAGTCGCCCCGGGACAGCCTACGAGCAGTACTTC.

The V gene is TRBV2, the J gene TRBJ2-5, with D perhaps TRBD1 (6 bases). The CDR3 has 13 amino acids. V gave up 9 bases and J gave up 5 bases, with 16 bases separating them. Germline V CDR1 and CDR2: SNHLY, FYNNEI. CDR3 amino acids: CASRRDTGETQYF. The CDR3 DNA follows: TGTGCCAGTCGACGGGACACCGGGGAGACCCAGTACTTC.

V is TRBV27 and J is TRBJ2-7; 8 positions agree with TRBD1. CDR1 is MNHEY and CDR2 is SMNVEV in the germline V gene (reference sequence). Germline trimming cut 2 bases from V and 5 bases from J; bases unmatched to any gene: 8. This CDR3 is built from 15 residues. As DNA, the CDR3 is TGTGCCAGCAGTTTAAGTGACAGGGGCTGGGACGAGCAGTACTTC. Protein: CASSLSDRGWDEQYF.

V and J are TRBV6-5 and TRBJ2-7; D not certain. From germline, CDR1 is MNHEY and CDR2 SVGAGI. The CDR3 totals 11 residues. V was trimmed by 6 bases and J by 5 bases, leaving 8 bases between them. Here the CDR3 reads CASSREDEQYF. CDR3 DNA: TGTGCCAGCAGCCGAGAGGACGAGCAGTACTTC.

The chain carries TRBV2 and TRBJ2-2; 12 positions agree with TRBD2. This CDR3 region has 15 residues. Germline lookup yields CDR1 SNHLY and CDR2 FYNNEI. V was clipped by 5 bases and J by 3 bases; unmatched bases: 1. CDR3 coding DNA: TGTGCCAGCAGTAGGACTAGCGGGGACACCGGGGAGCTGTTTTTT. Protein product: CASSRTSGDTGELFF.

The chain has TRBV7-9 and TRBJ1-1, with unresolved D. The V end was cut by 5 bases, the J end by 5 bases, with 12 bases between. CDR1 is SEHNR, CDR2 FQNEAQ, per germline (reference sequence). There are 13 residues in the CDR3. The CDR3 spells CASSETTGTEAFF. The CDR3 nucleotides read TGTGCCAGCAGCGAGACGACCGGGACTGAAGCTTTCTTT. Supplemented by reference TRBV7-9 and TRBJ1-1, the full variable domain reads DTGVSQNPRHKITKRGQNVTFRCDPISEHNRLYWYRQTLGQGPEFLTYFQNEAQLEKSRLLSDRFSAERPKGSFSTLEIQRTEQGDSAMYLCASSETTGTEAFFGQGTRLTVV.

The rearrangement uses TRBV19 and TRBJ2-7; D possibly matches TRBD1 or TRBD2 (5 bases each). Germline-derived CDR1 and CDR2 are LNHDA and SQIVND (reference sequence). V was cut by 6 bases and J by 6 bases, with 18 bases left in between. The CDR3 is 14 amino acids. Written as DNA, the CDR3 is TGTGCCAGTAGCCTTCTAGAGAAGAGGGGCGAGCAGTACTTC. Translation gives CASSLLEKRGEQYF.

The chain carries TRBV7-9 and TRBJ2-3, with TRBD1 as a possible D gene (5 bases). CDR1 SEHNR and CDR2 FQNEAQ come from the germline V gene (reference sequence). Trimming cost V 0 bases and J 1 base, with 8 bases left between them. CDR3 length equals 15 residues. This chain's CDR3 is CASSLAGHGTDTQYF. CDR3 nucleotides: TGTGCCAGCAGCTTAGCAGGACACGGCACAGATACGCAGTATTTT. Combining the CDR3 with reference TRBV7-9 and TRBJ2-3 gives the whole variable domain DTGVSQNPRHKITKRGQNVTFRCDPISEHNRLYWYRQTLGQGPEFLTYFQNEAQLEKSRLLSDRFSAERPKGSFSTLEIQRTEQGDSAMYLCASSLAGHGTDTQYFGPGTRLTVL.

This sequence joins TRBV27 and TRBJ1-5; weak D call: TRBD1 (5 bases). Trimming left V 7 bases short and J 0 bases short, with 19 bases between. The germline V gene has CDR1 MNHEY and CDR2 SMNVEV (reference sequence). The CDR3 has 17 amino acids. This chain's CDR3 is CASTTLQGLNSNQPQHF. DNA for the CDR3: TGTGCCAGCACTACCCTCCAGGGTCTTAATAGCAATCAGCCCCAGCATTTT.

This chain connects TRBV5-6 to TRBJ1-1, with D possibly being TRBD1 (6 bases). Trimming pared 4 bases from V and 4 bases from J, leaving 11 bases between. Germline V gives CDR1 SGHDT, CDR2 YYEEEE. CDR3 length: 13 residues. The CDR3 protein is CASSKGVGTEAFF. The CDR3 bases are TGTGCCAGCAGCAAGGGGGTAGGCACTGAAGCTTTCTTT.

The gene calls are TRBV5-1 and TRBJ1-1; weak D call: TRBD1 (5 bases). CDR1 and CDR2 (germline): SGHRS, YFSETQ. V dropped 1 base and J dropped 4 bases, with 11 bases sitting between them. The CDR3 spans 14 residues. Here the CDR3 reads CASSLRVRGTEAFF. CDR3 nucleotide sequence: TGCGCCAGCAGCTTGCGGGTTAGGGGCACTGAAGCTTTCTTT.

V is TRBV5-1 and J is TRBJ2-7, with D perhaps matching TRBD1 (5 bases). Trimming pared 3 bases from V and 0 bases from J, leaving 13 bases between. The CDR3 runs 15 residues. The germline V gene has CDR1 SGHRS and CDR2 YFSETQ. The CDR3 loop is CASSSQGIASYEQYF. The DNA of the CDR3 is TGCGCCAGCAGCTCCCAGGGTATCGCCTCCTACGAGCAGTACTTC.

In nucleotides, the CDR3 is TGTGCCAGCAGTCTGGGATCGGGTACGCAGTATTTT. This sequence encodes CASSLGSGTQYF. The chain has TRBV27 and TRBJ2-3, with unresolved D. The CDR3 covers 12 residues. Per the germline V gene, CDR1 is MNHEY and CDR2 is SMNVEV (reference sequence). V was shortened by 5 bases and J by 8 bases, with 11 bases between the two germline ends.

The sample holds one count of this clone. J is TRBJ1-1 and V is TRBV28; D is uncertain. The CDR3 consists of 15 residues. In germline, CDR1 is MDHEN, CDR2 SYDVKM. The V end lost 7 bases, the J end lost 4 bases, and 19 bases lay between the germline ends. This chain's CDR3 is CASTITEGTGTEAFF. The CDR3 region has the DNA TGTGCCAGCACCATAACGGAGGGAACGGGCACTGAAGCTTTCTTT.

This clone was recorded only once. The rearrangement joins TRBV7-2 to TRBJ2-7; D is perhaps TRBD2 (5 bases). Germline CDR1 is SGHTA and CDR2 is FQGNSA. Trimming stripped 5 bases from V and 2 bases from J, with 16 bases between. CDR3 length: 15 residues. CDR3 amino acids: CASSPLAGSPYEQYF. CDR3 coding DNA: TGTGCCAGCAGCCCCCTGGCGGGTTCTCCCTACGAGCAGTACTTC. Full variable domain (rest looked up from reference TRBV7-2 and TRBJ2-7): GAGVSQSPSNKVTEKGKDVELRCDPISGHTALYWYRQSLGQGLEFLIYFQGNSAPDKSGLPSDRFSAERTGGSVSTLTIQRTQQEDSAVYLCASSPLAGSPYEQYFGPGTRLTVT.

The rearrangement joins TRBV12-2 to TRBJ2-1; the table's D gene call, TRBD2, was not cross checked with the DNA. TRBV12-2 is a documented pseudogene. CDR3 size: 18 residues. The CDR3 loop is CASRLLEGAPGLAREQFF. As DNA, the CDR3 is TGTGCAAGTCGCTTATTAGAGGGGGCACCGGGACTAGCGAGAGAGCAGTTCTTC.

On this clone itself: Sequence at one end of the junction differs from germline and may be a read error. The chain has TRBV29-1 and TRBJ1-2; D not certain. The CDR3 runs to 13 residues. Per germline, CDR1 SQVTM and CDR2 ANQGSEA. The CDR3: CSAEPDGNYGYTF. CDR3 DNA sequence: TGCAGCGCTGAACCGGACGGAAACTATGGCTACACCTTC.

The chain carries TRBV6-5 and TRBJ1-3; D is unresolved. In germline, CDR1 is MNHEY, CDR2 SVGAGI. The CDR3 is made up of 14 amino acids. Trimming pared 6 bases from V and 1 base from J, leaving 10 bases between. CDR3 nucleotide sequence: TGTGCCAGCAGCTTAGGGAAATCTGGAAACACCATATATTTT. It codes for CASSLGKSGNTIYF.